The clone carrying this TCR beta chain occurred once. In germline, CDR1 is SGHRS, CDR2 YFSETQ. The CDR3 contains 13 residues. V shed 4 bases and J shed 2 bases, with 10 bases lying between them. Sequenced by immunoSEQ multiplex PCR; TCRdb stores in-frame clones only, minus some. The table records nearly 85,000 clones, 87% of them present only once. This sample is drawn from a study of siplizumab effects on memory and regulatory T cells. The receptor was derived from a human donor in good health. Sequenced input: Tregs sorted from blood. The chain links TRBV5-1 to TRBJ2-7; D not certain. The CDR3 protein is CASSVADAYEQYF. CDR3 in DNA: TGCGCCAGCAGCGTCGCGGACGCCTACGAGCAGTACTTC.